The 32 T cell receptor beta chains below were found in one sample sequenced in a study of blood T cell repertoires in COVID-19. Clones were sequenced by immunoSEQ multiplex PCR, and TCRdb holds only the in-frame ones, with some missing. The sample has 190,000 or so clones; more than 70% are singletons. Material: peripheral blood. The source is a man between 40 and 49 years old with active or convalescent COVID-19.

The gene calls are TRBV3-1 (or the pseudogene TRBV3-2) and TRBJ1-2; D unclear. This CDR3 contains 15 residues. The V and J ends lost 1 base and 8 bases respectively, with 17 bases between them. Germline CDR1 reads LGHDT; CDR2 reads YNNKEL (reference sequence). CDR3 nucleotide sequence: TGTGCCAGCAGCCAAGGAGATTTGTGGAGGCGGGGCTACACCTTC. Its translation is CASSQGDLWRRGYTF.

The rearrangement joins TRBV4-2 to TRBJ2-7, with D maybe TRBD2 (5 bases). V was clipped by 1 base and J by 2 bases, with 21 bases between them. CDR3 length: 18 residues. The germline V gene encodes CDR1 LGHNA and CDR2 YNFKEQ. The CDR3 spells CASSQGFPPLDGTYEQYF. CDR3 DNA sequence: TGTGCCAGCAGCCAAGGTTTTCCCCCCCTGGACGGGACCTACGAGCAGTACTTC.

In this sample, this clone turned up a few times. The chain is built from TRBV3-1 (or the pseudogene TRBV3-2) and TRBJ1-3; D gene ambiguous. In germline, CDR1 is LGHDT, CDR2 YNNKEL (reference sequence). Trimming pared 8 bases from V and 2 bases from J, leaving 7 bases between. This CDR3 is 12 amino acids long. The DNA of the CDR3 is TGTGCCAGCGAGGCCCCTGGAAACACCATATATTTT. Translated, it gives CASEAPGNTIYF.

The chain has TRBV19 and TRBJ1-6; TRBD1 matches 8 bases. The CDR3 contains 15 residues. With V trimmed by 6 bases and J by 7 bases, 8 bases remained unmatched. Germline V CDR1 and CDR2: LNHDA, SQIVND (reference sequence). The CDR3 bases are TGTGCCAGTAGCTATGACAGGGGTGAGAATTCACCCCTCCACTTT. As protein: CASSYDRGENSPLHF.

V is TRBV3-1 (or the pseudogene TRBV3-2) and J is TRBJ2-2; D gene uncertain. The germline V and J ends were trimmed by 4 bases and 4 bases, with 7 bases remaining between them. The germline gives CDR1 LGHDT, CDR2 YNNKEL (reference sequence). The CDR3 has 13 amino acids. CDR3 in DNA: TGTGCCAGCAGCCCCCTGAGCACCGGGGAGCTGTTTTTT. Protein product: CASSPLSTGELFF.

As regards this clone: Additional DNA sequences in this sample encode the identical CDR3. The chain carries TRBV6-5 and TRBJ2-7; 11 positions agree with TRBD1. Germline V gene lookup returns CDR1 MNHEY and CDR2 SVGAGI. This CDR3 spans 14 amino acids. Unmatched junction bases numbered 4, after V lost 6 bases and J lost 3 bases. The CDR3 DNA is TGTGCCAGCAGCCGGGACAGGGGGTTCTACGAGCAGTACTTC. The encoded protein is CASSRDRGFYEQYF.

The chain carries TRBV9 and TRBJ1-2; 9 nucleotides agree with TRBD1. The CDR3 is 14 residues long. Germline V gene data show CDR1 as SGDLS and CDR2 as YYNGEE. Germline trimming cut 4 bases from V and 4 bases from J; bases unmatched to any gene: 5. The CDR3 bases are TGTGCCAGCAGCCCCGGGACAGGGTCCTATGGCTACACCTTC. Protein sequence: CASSPGTGSYGYTF.

This rearrangement joins TRBV4-1 to TRBJ2-2, with TRBD1 identical over 7 bases. Germline V gene lookup returns CDR1 MGHRA and CDR2 YSYEKL. The CDR3 sequence is 13 residues long. V shed 6 bases, J shed 3 bases, and the junction held 1 base outside the gene matches. CDR3 sequence (DNA): TGCGCCAGCAGGACAGGGTACACCGGGGAGCTGTTTTTT. Its translation is CASRTGYTGELFF.

This clone was recorded once. The rearrangement joins TRBV5-4 to TRBJ2-1; TRBD1 might be the D (5 bases). The CDR3 consists of 14 residues. The V end was cut by 2 bases, the J end by 7 bases, with 13 bases between. Germline CDR1 and CDR2: SGHNT and YYREEE (reference sequence). The CDR3 is CASSLYLRDNEQFF. DNA of the CDR3: TGTGCCAGCAGCTTATACCTCAGGGATAATGAGCAGTTCTTC.

The V and J genes are TRBV11-2 and TRBJ2-3; D is unresolved. Trimming cost V 5 bases and J 2 bases, with 5 bases left between them. Germline loops: CDR1 SGHAT, CDR2 FQNNGV. The CDR3 length is 12 residues. The CDR3 nucleotides are TGTGCCAGCAGCCAAAACACAGATACGCAGTATTTT. Translating gives CASSQNTDTQYF. The full variable domain, in which reference TRBV11-2 and TRBJ2-3 provide the parts outside the CDR3, is EAGVAQSPRYKIIEKRQSVAFWCNPISGHATLYWYQQILGQGPKLLIQFQNNGVVDDSQLPKDRFSAERLKGVDSTLKIQPAKLEDSAVYLCASSQNTDTQYFGPGTRLTVL.

The V call is TRBV18, the J call TRBJ1-1; D unresolved. In germline, CDR1 is KGHSH, CDR2 LQKENI. This CDR3 is 12 amino acids long. The V gene lost 2 bases and the J gene lost 8 bases, with 9 bases spanning the gap. In DNA, the CDR3 is TGTGCCAGCTCACCAAAGAGCATAGAAGCTTTCTTT. Translating gives CASSPKSIEAFF.

The chain recombines TRBV3-1 (or the pseudogene TRBV3-2) with TRBJ2-1, with 10 bases identical to TRBD2. Germline V gene sequence: CDR1 LGHDT, CDR2 YNNKEL (reference sequence). The CDR3 runs 16 residues. J was trimmed by 4 bases and V by 3 bases; bases with no gene match: 6. CDR3 residues: CASSHPSGGRYNEQFF. CDR3 coding DNA: TGTGCCAGCAGCCATCCTAGCGGGGGCCGATACAATGAGCAGTTCTTC.

V gene TRBV2 combines with J gene TRBJ2-7, with a weak D call TRBD1 (6 bases). The CDR3 runs 13 residues. Germline lookup yields CDR1 SNHLY and CDR2 FYNNEI. Trimming pared 10 bases from V and 2 bases from J, leaving 15 bases between. The CDR3 DNA reads as TGTGCCATAAACCGTCGGGACACCTACGAGCAGTACTTC. As protein: CAINRRDTYEQYF.

The chain uses TRBV7-2 and TRBJ2-5; D ambiguous. CDR3 length: 12 residues. V was shortened by 2 bases and J by 4 bases, with 5 bases between the two germline ends. The germline gives CDR1 SGHTA, CDR2 FQGNSA. CDR3 region: CASSLNIETQYF. CDR3 sequence (DNA): TGTGCCAGCAGCTTAAACATAGAGACCCAGTACTTC. Full variable domain (remainder filled in from reference TRBV7-2 and TRBJ2-5): GAGVSQSPSNKVTEKGKDVELRCDPISGHTALYWYRQSLGQGLEFLIYFQGNSAPDKSGLPSDRFSAERTGGSVSTLTIQRTQQEDSAVYLCASSLNIETQYFGPGTRLLVL.

The chain has TRBV6-1 and TRBJ2-1; TRBD2 agrees at 10 bases. CDR1 is MNHNS and CDR2 is SASEGT in the germline V gene. The V and J ends lost 3 bases and 7 bases, in that order; junction bases with no gene match: 6. CDR3 length equals 15 residues. CDR3 protein: CASSEGSGGSNEQFF. As DNA, the CDR3 is TGTGCCAGCAGTGAGGGTAGCGGGGGGTCTAATGAGCAGTTCTTC.

The rearrangement joins TRBV5-4 to TRBJ1-6; tentative D call: TRBD1 (5 bases). The ends were cut back, 4 bases at V and 7 bases at J, with 9 bases in the middle. The germline CDR1 and CDR2 sequences are SGHNT and YYREEE (reference sequence). This CDR3 comprises 13 residues. CDR3 sequence reads: CASSEDTNSPLHF. CDR3 in DNA: TGTGCCAGCAGCGAGGACACCAATTCACCCCTCCACTTT.

The V call is TRBV7-3, the J call TRBJ2-1, with TRBD2 matching over 10 bases. CDR3 length equals 15 residues. CDR1 and CDR2 from the germline V gene are SGHTA and FQGTGA. J gave up 2 bases and V 6 bases, and 4 bases lay outside the gene matches. The CDR3 DNA sequence: TGTGCCAGCAGAACAAGCGGGGGGGCCTACAATGAGCAGTTCTTC. It translates to CASRTSGGAYNEQFF.

The V and J genes are TRBV7-9 and TRBJ1-5; D not resolved. Germline V gene lookup returns CDR1 SEHNR and CDR2 FQNEAQ (reference sequence). This CDR3 has 17 residues. Trimming took off 4 bases at V and 4 bases at J, with 20 bases between the two ends. The CDR3, as DNA: TGTGCCAGCAGCTCCACCCTGGGCGCAGGATCGAATCAGCCCCAGCATTTT. It is translated as CASSSTLGAGSNQPQHF.

The V call is TRBV4-1, the J call TRBJ2-5; D is uncertain. The CDR3 is 13 amino acids. V was trimmed by 0 bases and J by 5 bases, leaving 7 bases between them. Per the germline V gene, CDR1 is MGHRA and CDR2 is YSYEKL. The CDR3 nucleotides read TGCGCCAGCAGCCAAGAGCTTCAGGAGACCCAGTACTTC. It yields the protein CASSQELQETQYF.

V usage is TRBV6-5 and J usage is TRBJ1-2; 8 positions match TRBD1. The germline gives CDR1 MNHEY, CDR2 SVGAGI. V lost 6 bases, J lost 1 base, and 7 bases stayed unmatched. The CDR3 spans 15 residues. This chain's CDR3 is CASSLQGGHNYGYTF. DNA of the CDR3: TGTGCCAGCAGCCTACAGGGGGGACATAACTATGGCTACACCTTC.

The chain employs TRBV11-1 and TRBJ1-1; unclear D gene. V dropped 1 base and J dropped 5 bases, with 8 bases sitting between them. CDR1 and CDR2 (germline): SGHAT, FQDESV (reference sequence). The CDR3 is made up of 13 amino acids. CDR3 sequence (DNA): TGTGCCAGCAGCTTAGGGGAGAAAACTGAAGCTTTCTTT. It is translated as CASSLGEKTEAFF.

For this clone: Other DNA sequences of this sample code for an identical CDR3. The chain combines TRBV19 with TRBJ1-1, with D possibly TRBD1 on 5 matching bases. Trimming stripped 3 bases from V and 0 bases from J, with 8 bases between. Germline CDR1 reads LNHDA; CDR2 reads SQIVND (reference sequence). There are 14 residues in the CDR3. This CDR3 reads CASSIDSLNTEAFF. Written as DNA, the CDR3 is TGTGCCAGTAGTATTGACAGTTTGAACACTGAAGCTTTCTTT.

The chain links TRBV18 to TRBJ1-1, with D perhaps TRBD1 (6 bases). The germline gives CDR1 KGHSH, CDR2 LQKENI. The length of the CDR3 is 16 residues. V lost 2 bases and J lost 0, with 13 bases in between. CDR3 sequence reads: CASSPGGGPLNTEAFF. For the CDR3, the DNA is TGTGCCAGCTCACCAGGGGGGGGGCCACTGAACACTGAAGCTTTCTTT.

This clone was recorded a few times. J is TRBJ1-1 and V is TRBV30; the match to TRBD1 covers 8 bases. The CDR3 covers 14 residues. Germline loops: CDR1 GTSNPN, CDR2 SVGIG (reference sequence). The V segment lost 5 bases and the J segment 1 base; nucleotides outside the gene matches: 6. Here the CDR3 DNA reads TGTGCCTGGTCCGGGGACAGGAGGAACACTGAAGCTTTCTTT. Residues: CAWSGDRRNTEAFF.

The chain joins TRBV6-6 to TRBJ1-1; 9 positions match TRBD1. V lost 1 base and J lost 11; bases outside the gene matches: 11. The germline CDR1 and CDR2 sequences are MNHNY and SVGAGI (reference sequence). CDR3 length: 15 amino acids. CDR3 region: CASSYLGQGIIGAFF. For the CDR3, the DNA is TGTGCCAGCAGTTACTTGGGACAGGGCATTATTGGGGCTTTCTTT.

The genes are TRBV5-6 and TRBJ2-7, with 7 bases that match TRBD2. The CDR3 covers 14 residues. The germline CDR1 and CDR2 sequences are SGHDT and YYEEEE. Trimming took 0 bases from V and 0 from J; bases not matched to a gene: 0. CDR3 amino acids: CASSLGGSSYEQYF. CDR3 coding DNA: TGTGCCAGCAGCTTGGGCGGGAGCTCCTACGAGCAGTACTTC.

This clone has more than one count but fewer than ten. The chain links TRBV3-1 (or the pseudogene TRBV3-2) to TRBJ2-7, with D perhaps matching TRBD2 (7 bases). The CDR3 is 15 amino acids. Trimming removed 4 bases from V and 3 bases from J, with 16 bases in between. CDR1 LGHDT and CDR2 YNNKEL come from the germline V gene (reference sequence). Written as DNA, the CDR3 is TGTGCCAGCAGCCCCGTAGGGGGGGTGGGCTACGAGCAGTACTTC. Protein: CASSPVGGVGYEQYF.

For the CDR3, the DNA is TGTGCCTGGAGTGTAAAGCAGGGTGGGGCAGGCACCGGGGAGCTGTTTTTT. Translation: CAWSVKQGGAGTGELFF. The chain joins TRBV30 to TRBJ2-2; weak D call: TRBD1 (5 bases). There are 17 residues in the CDR3. Germline V gives CDR1 GTSNPN, CDR2 SVGIG (reference sequence). Trimming removed 0 bases from V and 4 bases from J, with 18 bases in between.

The chain has TRBV28 and TRBJ2-7; TRBD1 agrees at 9 bases. There are 13 residues in the CDR3. The V gene end was trimmed by 10 bases and the J gene end by 5 bases; junction bases not matched to a gene: 9. Per germline, CDR1 MDHEN and CDR2 SYDVKM. CDR3 nucleotides: TGTGCCACCACGGACAGGGGAGTCCACGAGCAGTACTTC. This sequence encodes CATTDRGVHEQYF.

As regards this clone: The sample holds other DNA sequences that translate to the same CDR3. The rearrangement joins TRBV19 to TRBJ1-2; the match to TRBD1 covers 8 bases. Germline V gene data show CDR1 as LNHDA and CDR2 as SQIVND (reference sequence). The CDR3 runs to 14 residues. V was clipped by 4 bases and J by 3 bases; unmatched bases: 4. The CDR3 coding sequence is TGTGCCAGTAGTAGAGACAGGGGTGACTATGGCTACACCTTC. It is translated as CASSRDRGDYGYTF.

The chain uses TRBV18 and TRBJ2-3, with 8 bases matching TRBD1. J gave up 0 bases and V 6 bases, and 5 bases lay outside the gene matches. Germline CDR1 KGHSH, CDR2 LQKENI. This CDR3 is 15 amino acids long. CDR3 DNA sequence: TGTGCCAGCTCCCGGACAGGGTATAGCACAGATACGCAGTATTTT. It yields the protein CASSRTGYSTDTQYF.

The chain uses TRBV5-1 and TRBJ2-1; 15 positions agree with TRBD2. CDR3 length equals 16 residues. Germline V lookup: CDR1 SGHRS, CDR2 YFSETQ. V gave up 4 bases and J gave up 5 bases; unmatched junction bases: 4. The CDR3 is CASSPGLAGGHNEQFF. In nucleotides, the CDR3 is TGCGCCAGCAGCCCCGGACTAGCGGGGGGGCACAATGAGCAGTTCTTC.